This T cell receptor beta chain was recovered during a study of T cell changes during pregnancy in multiple sclerosis. The data were produced by immunoSEQ multiplex PCR, yet TCRdb's version contains in-frame clones alone and is incomplete. The repertoire holds about 59,000 clones, 90% to 95% seen once, with just over 0.85% in the top ten. There are 14 residues in the CDR3. CDR1 and CDR2 (germline): SGHNT, YYREEE (reference sequence). The V and J ends lost 0 bases and 0 bases respectively, with 7 bases between them. The genes are TRBV5-4 and TRBJ2-7; D call uncertain. The sequence was obtained from a female donor with multiple sclerosis, enrolled in a pregnancy study. Sequences were derived from peripheral blood, sampled before pregnancy. CDR3: CASSLVGSSYEQYF. The CDR3 region has the DNA TGTGCCAGCAGCTTGGTCGGGTCCTCCTACGAGCAGTACTTC. Supplemented by reference TRBV5-4 and TRBJ2-7, the full variable domain reads ETGVTQSPTHLIKTRGQQVTLRCSSQSGHNTVSWYQQALGQGPQFIFQYYREEENGRGNFPPRFSGLQFPNYSSELNVNALELDDSALYLCASSLVGSSYEQYFGPGTRLTVT.